This T cell receptor beta chain was identified during a study of CD8 T cells in Susac syndrome. Study in general: Blood was drawn from Susac syndrome patients while they were therapy-naive, on corticosteroids, or on intravenous immunoglobulin alone.

With 6 bases removed from V and 0 bases from J, the gap between germline ends came to 14 bases. The CDR3 covers 14 residues. Germline loops: CDR1 DFQATT, CDR2 SNEGSKA (reference sequence). Random-hexamer reverse transcription was applied to roughly 0.5 to 1 ug RNA. MiXCR, run by TCRdb on the immunoSEQ multiplex PCR reads, gives a single entry per CDR3 protein. The sample holds over 130,000 distinct CDR3 sequences, over 90% seen once. CD8+ and CD4+ T cells from blood underwent TCR beta sequencing, which was carried out in a high-throughput format. The patients with Susac syndrome were individuals who fulfilled the recently defined diagnostic criteria for disease that was either definite or probable. Negative isolation was used for CD8+ and CD4+ T cells and FACS enrichment for TEMRA cells.

The sequencing sample was made of CD4+ T cells from PBMCs. The sequence was collected from a human donor with Susac syndrome. The rearrangement links TRBV20-1 to TRBJ1-1; maybe TRBD1 (6 bases). The CDR3 coding sequence is TGCAGTGCGCCAGGGGCAGGGATGAACACTGAAGCTTTCTTT. This translates into CSAPGAGMNTEAFF.